These 4 T cell receptor beta chains were sequenced from one sample in a study of radiation and T cells in renal cell carcinoma. Data came from immunoSEQ multiplex PCR; TCRdb stores just in-frame clones and leaves some out. The sample has some 150,000 clones, roughly 90% seen once. Time point: blood 2 weeks post-SBRT. Documented treatment: 15 Gy SBRT to primary tumor, nephrectomy 4 weeks later. The sequencing here drew on blood, taken from a patient whose treatment included radiotherapy and nephrectomy. These TCRs come from a woman in her fifties or sixties with renal cell carcinoma.

This sequence joins TRBV7-2 and TRBJ1-6; TRBD1 agrees at 7 bases. This CDR3 region has 17 residues. Germline values: CDR1 SGHTA, CDR2 FQGNSA. With V trimmed by 1 base and J by 6 bases, 9 bases remained unmatched. The CDR3 loop is CASSLGRAGGPNSPLHF. CDR3 bases: TGTGCCAGCAGCTTAGGAAGGGCAGGGGGGCCTAATTCACCCCTCCACTTT.

The chain employs TRBV27 and TRBJ2-7; 9 bases match TRBD1. V was pared by 4 bases and J by 6 bases, with 7 bases of the junction left unmatched. Germline V gene data show CDR1 as MNHEY and CDR2 as SMNVEV (reference sequence). The length of the CDR3 is 14 residues. As DNA, the CDR3 is TGTGCCAGCAGTTCGCGGACAGGGGTTATCGAGCAGTACTTC. Encoded protein: CASSSRTGVIEQYF.

The chain employs TRBV6-5 and TRBJ1-2; D might be TRBD1 (5 bases). Germline V gene lookup returns CDR1 MNHEY and CDR2 SVGAGI. This CDR3 comprises 13 residues. V was trimmed by 6 bases and J by 2 bases, leaving 10 bases between them. In DNA, the CDR3 is TGTGCCAGCAGCCGCCCAGGGAACTATGGCTACACCTTC. This sequence encodes CASSRPGNYGYTF.

V usage is TRBV5-8 and J usage is TRBJ2-7, with a possible D match to TRBD1 (6 bases). The CDR3 covers 13 residues. V was cut by 2 bases and J by 4 bases, with 10 bases left in between. Germline V lookup: CDR1 SGHTS, CDR2 YDEGEE. The CDR3 reads CASSLQGGYEQYF. The CDR3 DNA reads TGTGCCAGCAGCTTACAGGGCGGGTACGAGCAGTACTTC.